These 18 T cell receptor beta chains originate from one sample sequenced in a study of cytomegalovirus exposure and HLA in healthy donors listed by TCRdb under 2017. Library method: the immunoSEQ multiplex PCR assay. Sourced from immuneACCESS, this table was stored by TCRdb with only in-frame sequences that have V and J called. A share of the clones is absent; for the studies checked, an unresolved V gene accounts for under half, and the remainder has no known explanation. This sample gives about 300,000 clones in total; roughly 88% of them show up just once. Roughly 1% of the sample is taken by the ten largest. The specimen sequenced was PBMCs. Source of these receptors: a woman aged 18-29 years in good health and CMV-seronegative.

This clone was seen only once. The chain links TRBV28 to TRBJ2-6; possibly TRBD1 for D (6 bases). Germline V gene data show CDR1 as MDHEN and CDR2 as SYDVKM. V was shortened by 7 bases and J by 2 bases, with 9 bases between the two germline ends. This CDR3 has 14 amino acids. The CDR3: CASNGGAGANVLTF. CDR3 DNA sequence: TGTGCCAGCAATGGGGGCGCTGGGGCCAACGTCCTGACTTTC.

The chain is built from TRBV4-3 and TRBJ2-3; weak D call: TRBD2 (6 bases). This CDR3 contains 15 residues. The V end lost 0 bases, the J end lost 7 bases, and 14 bases lay between the germline ends. In germline, CDR1 is LGHNA, CDR2 YSLEER. The CDR3 region has the DNA TGCGCCAGCAGCCAAGATGAGACTAGTCGATATACGCAGTATTTT. It is translated as CASSQDETSRYTQYF.

The rearrangement joins TRBV29-1 to TRBJ1-1; TRBD1 aligns across 7 bases. V was clipped by 5 bases and J by 1 base; unmatched bases: 7. The CDR3 contains 14 residues. The germline gives CDR1 SQVTM, CDR2 ANQGSEA. The CDR3 is CSVRDRMGNTEAFF. The CDR3 DNA follows: TGCAGCGTTAGGGACAGAATGGGGAACACTGAAGCTTTCTTT.

This clone was found once. V and J are TRBV7-2 and TRBJ2-5; D call uncertain. V lost 5 bases to trimming and J lost 4 bases, with 17 bases between them. This CDR3 has 15 residues. Germline V lookup: CDR1 SGHTA, CDR2 FQGNSA. CDR3 sequence (DNA): TGTGCCAGCAGCCCGGGTCTTAGGCTTAGAGAGACCCAGTACTTC. Protein: CASSPGLRLRETQYF.

This CDR3 is CASTWDRGTDTQYF. CDR3 nucleotide sequence: TGTGCCAGCACCTGGGACAGGGGTACAGATACGCAGTATTTT. The rearrangement links TRBV27 to TRBJ2-3; TRBD1 matches at 10 bases. Germline CDR1 and CDR2: MNHEY and SMNVEV (reference sequence). J was trimmed by 3 bases and V by 7 bases; bases with no gene match: 4. The CDR3 is 14 amino acids.

The V gene is TRBV27, the J gene TRBJ2-5; possibly TRBD2 for D (5 bases). V lost 7 bases, J lost 5 bases, and 8 bases lay in between. Looked up from germline, CDR1 is MNHEY and CDR2 is SMNVEV (reference sequence). There are 11 residues in the CDR3. This CDR3 is CASIRGETQYF. CDR3 DNA sequence: TGTGCCAGCATCCGCGGGGAGACCCAGTACTTC.

The chain couples TRBV9 to TRBJ1-1; a possible D gene is TRBD1 (5 bases). V lost 3 bases, J lost 1 base, and 13 bases lay in between. The CDR3 covers 15 residues. Germline CDR1 and CDR2: SGDLS and YYNGEE. The CDR3 sequence is CASSARGNSNTEAFF. The CDR3 region has the DNA TGTGCCAGCAGCGCCCGGGGGAATTCGAACACTGAAGCTTTCTTT.

V and J are TRBV28 and TRBJ2-2, with 7 positions matching TRBD2. Looked up from germline, CDR1 is MDHEN and CDR2 is SYDVKM. The length of the CDR3 is 16 residues. After removal of 5 bases from V and 5 bases from J, the junction contained 11 bases not matched to a gene. CDR3 amino acids: CASSGMGLSITGELFF. The CDR3 DNA reads as TGTGCCAGCAGTGGCATGGGACTATCCATAACCGGGGAGCTGTTTTTT.

The genes are TRBV5-6 and TRBJ2-7, with 8 bases fitting TRBD1. Per the germline V gene, CDR1 is SGHDT and CDR2 is YYEEEE. This CDR3 contains 14 residues. J lost 6 bases, V lost 2 bases, and 7 bases had no gene match. CDR3 DNA: TGTGCCAGCAGCTTCGAGACAGGGGTAGGCGAGCAGTACTTC. Amino acid sequence: CASSFETGVGEQYF.

The genes are TRBV4-3 and TRBJ2-7, with TRBD1 identical over 7 bases. There are 15 residues in the CDR3. V was pared by 0 bases and J by 3 bases, with 5 bases of the junction left unmatched. Germline lookup yields CDR1 LGHNA and CDR2 YSLEER. As DNA, the CDR3 is TGCGCCAGCAGCCAAGACGGCAGGGGGTACTACGAGCAGTACTTC. The encoded protein is CASSQDGRGYYEQYF.

This clone has just a few counts. The chain is built from TRBV15 and TRBJ1-6; D is uncertain. Per the germline V gene, CDR1 is LNHNV and CDR2 is YYDKDF (reference sequence). V lost 1 base and J lost 14, with 12 bases in between. This CDR3 is 13 amino acids long. This CDR3 is CATSRGPDQALHF. The CDR3 nucleotides are TGTGCCACCAGCAGAGGGCCAGATCAGGCCCTCCACTTT.

The rearrangement links TRBV28 to TRBJ1-3; the D gene is possibly TRBD1 (6 bases). Looked up from germline, CDR1 is MDHEN and CDR2 is SYDVKM. The CDR3 consists of 15 residues. V was clipped by 6 bases and J by 4 bases, with 16 bases between them. CDR3 amino acids: CASSPSPGTGNTIYF. In DNA, the CDR3 is TGTGCCAGCAGCCCCTCGCCGGGGACAGGAAACACCATATATTTT.

This chain connects TRBV5-6 to TRBJ2-1; D might be TRBD2 (6 bases). This CDR3 contains 13 residues. V was pared by 2 bases and J by 9 bases, with 12 bases between. CDR1 and CDR2 (germline): SGHDT, YYEEEE. The CDR3 nucleotides are TGTGCCAGCAGCTTTGGGACTCCTGCTGAGCAGTTCTTC. The encoded protein is CASSFGTPAEQFF.

This clone was seen a single time. The chain couples TRBV7-9 to TRBJ1-4; 7 bases line up with TRBD1. The CDR3 has 14 residues. Germline CDR1 and CDR2: SEHNR and FQNEAQ (reference sequence). V shed 4 bases, J shed 1 base, and the junction held 0 bases outside the gene matches. For the CDR3, the DNA is TGTGCCAGCAGCTGGACAGGAACTAATGAAAAACTGTTTTTT. Translated, it gives CASSWTGTNEKLFF.

This clone was counted a few times. The chain joins TRBV30 to TRBJ1-6; D perhaps matches TRBD1 (5 bases). Germline V lookup: CDR1 GTSNPN, CDR2 SVGIG (reference sequence). The CDR3 loop spans 14 amino acids. V shed 4 bases and J shed 4 bases, with 11 bases lying between them. The CDR3 coding sequence is TGTGCCTGGAACCGGGGGAGTTATAATTCACCCCTCCACTTT. The encoded protein is CAWNRGSYNSPLHF.

V gene TRBV5-6 combines with J gene TRBJ1-1, with a weak D call TRBD1 (5 bases). This CDR3 comprises 14 residues. The germline V gene has CDR1 SGHDT and CDR2 YYEEEE. V lost 3 bases to trimming and J lost 0 bases, with 9 bases between them. The CDR3 loop is CASSSQGLNTEAFF. The CDR3, as DNA: TGTGCCAGCAGCTCCCAGGGTTTGAACACTGAAGCTTTCTTT.

This sequence joins TRBV28 and TRBJ1-4, with 8 bases lining up with TRBD1. The junction had 12 bases not matched to a gene; V was cut back by 3 bases and J by 6 bases. Germline V lookup: CDR1 MDHEN, CDR2 SYDVKM. This CDR3 has 17 residues. The CDR3 coding sequence is TGTGCCAGCAGTTTCTTCGGACAGGGAGGGTATTATGAAAAACTGTTTTTT. Encoded protein: CASSFFGQGGYYEKLFF.

V usage is TRBV6-5 and J usage is TRBJ2-1; a weak D match, TRBD2 (5 bases). V lost 2 bases and J lost 8, with 7 bases in between. CDR1 and CDR2 from the germline V gene are MNHEY and SVGAGI. The CDR3 length is 12 residues. CDR3 protein: CASSYEGDEQFF. The DNA for the CDR3 is TGTGCCAGCAGTTACGAGGGCGATGAGCAGTTCTTC.